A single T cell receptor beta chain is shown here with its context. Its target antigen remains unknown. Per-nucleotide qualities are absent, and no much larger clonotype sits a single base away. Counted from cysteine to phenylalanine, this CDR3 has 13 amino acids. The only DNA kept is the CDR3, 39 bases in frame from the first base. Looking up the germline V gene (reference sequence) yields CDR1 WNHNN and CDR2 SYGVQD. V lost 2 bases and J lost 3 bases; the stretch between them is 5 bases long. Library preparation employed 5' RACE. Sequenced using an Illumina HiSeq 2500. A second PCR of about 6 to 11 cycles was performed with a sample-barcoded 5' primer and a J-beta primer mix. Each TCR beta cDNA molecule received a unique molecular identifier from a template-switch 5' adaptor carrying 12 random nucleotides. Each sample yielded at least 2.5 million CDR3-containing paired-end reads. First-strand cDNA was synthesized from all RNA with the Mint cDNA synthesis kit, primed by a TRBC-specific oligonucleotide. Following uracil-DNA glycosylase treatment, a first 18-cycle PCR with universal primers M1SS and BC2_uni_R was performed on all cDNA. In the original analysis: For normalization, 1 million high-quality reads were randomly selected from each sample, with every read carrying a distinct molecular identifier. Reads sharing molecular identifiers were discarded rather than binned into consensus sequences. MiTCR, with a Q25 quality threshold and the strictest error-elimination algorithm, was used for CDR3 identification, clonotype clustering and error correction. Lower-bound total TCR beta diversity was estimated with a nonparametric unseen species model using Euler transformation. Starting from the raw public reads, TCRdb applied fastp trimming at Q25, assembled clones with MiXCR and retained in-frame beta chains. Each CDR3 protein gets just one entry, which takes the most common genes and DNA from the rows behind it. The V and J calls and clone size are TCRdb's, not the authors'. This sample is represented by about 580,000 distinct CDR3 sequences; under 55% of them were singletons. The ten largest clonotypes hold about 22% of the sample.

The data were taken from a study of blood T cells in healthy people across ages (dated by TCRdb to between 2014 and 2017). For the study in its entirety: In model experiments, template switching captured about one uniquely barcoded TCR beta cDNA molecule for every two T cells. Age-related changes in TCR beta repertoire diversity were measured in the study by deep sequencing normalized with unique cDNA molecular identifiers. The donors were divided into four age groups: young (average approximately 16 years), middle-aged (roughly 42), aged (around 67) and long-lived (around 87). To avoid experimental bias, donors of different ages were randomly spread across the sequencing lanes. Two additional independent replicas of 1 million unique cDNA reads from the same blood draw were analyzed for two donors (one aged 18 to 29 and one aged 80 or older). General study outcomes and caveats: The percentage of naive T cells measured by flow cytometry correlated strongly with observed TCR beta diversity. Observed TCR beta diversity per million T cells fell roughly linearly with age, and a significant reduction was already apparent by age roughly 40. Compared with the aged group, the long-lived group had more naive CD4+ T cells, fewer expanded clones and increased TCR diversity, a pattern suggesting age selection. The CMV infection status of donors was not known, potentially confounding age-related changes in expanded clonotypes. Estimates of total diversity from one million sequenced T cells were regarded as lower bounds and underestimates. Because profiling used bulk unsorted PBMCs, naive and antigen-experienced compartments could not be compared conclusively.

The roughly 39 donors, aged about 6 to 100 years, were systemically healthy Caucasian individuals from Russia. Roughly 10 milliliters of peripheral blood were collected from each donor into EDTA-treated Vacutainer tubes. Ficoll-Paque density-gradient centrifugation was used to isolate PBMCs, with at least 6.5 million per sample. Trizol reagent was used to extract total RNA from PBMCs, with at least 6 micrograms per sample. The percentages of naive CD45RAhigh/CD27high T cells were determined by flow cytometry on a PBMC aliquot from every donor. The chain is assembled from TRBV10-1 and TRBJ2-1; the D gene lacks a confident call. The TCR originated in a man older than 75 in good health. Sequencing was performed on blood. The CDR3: CASSENDYNEQFF. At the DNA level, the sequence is TGCGCCAGCAGTGAGAATGACTACAATGAGCAGTTCTTC.